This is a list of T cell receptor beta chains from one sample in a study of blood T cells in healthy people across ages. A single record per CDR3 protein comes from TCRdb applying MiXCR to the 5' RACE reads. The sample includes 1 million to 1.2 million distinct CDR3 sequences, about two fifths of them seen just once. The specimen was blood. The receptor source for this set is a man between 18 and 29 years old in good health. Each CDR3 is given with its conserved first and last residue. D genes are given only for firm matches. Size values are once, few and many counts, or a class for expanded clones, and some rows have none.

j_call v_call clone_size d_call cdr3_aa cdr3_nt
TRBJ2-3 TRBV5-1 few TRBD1 CASGISGGTTDTQYF TGCGCCAGCGGGATTTCAGGGGGAACCACAGATACGCAGTATTTT
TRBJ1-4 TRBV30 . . CAWSQTGRELFF TGTGCCTGGAGTCAGACCGGACGGGAACTGTTTTTT
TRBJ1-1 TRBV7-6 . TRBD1 CASSLGRQGGGTEAFF TGTGCCAGCAGCTTAGGCCGACAGGGAGGGGGAACTGAAGCTTTCTTT
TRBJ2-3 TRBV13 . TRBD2 CVSSLVGGGALKDTQYF TGTGTCAGCAGCTTAGTAGGCGGGGGGGCCTTAAAGGATACGCAGTATTTT
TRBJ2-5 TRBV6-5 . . CASSYSTGGNFRQTQYF TGTGCCAGCAGTTACTCGACAGGAGGAAACTTCAGGCAGACCCAGTACTTC
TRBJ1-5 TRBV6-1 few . CASDPGKENQPQHF TGTGCCAGCGACCCAGGGAAGGAGAATCAGCCCCAGCATTTT
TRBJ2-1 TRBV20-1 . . CSARTGGINELFF TGCAGTGCTAGGACAGGCGGAATCAATGAGCTGTTCTTC
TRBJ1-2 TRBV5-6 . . CASSSDQGAKGNYGYTF TGTGCCAGCAGCTCCGACCAAGGGGCCAAGGGTAACTATGGCTACACCTTC
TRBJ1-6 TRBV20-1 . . CSASDTTTSPLHF TGCAGTGCTTCCGATACGACCACTTCACCCCTCCACTTT
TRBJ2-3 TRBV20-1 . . CSARLGGRDTQYF TGCAGTGCTAGATTGGGGGGTCGTGATACGCAGTATTTT
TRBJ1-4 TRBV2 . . CASKVINEKLFF TGTGCCAGCAAGGTGATTAATGAAAAACTGTTTTTT
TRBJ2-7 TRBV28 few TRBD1 CASSSDRVRGFLSYEQYF TGTGCCAGCAGCTCTGACAGGGTCCGGGGTTTCCTCTCCTACGAGCAGTACTTC
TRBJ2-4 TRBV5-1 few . CASKKSTLAKNIQYF TGCGCCAGCAAAAAATCAACACTAGCCAAAAACATTCAGTACTTC
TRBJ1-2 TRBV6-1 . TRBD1 CASSTRTGGYTF TGTGCCAGCAGCACCCGGACAGGCGGCTACACCTTC
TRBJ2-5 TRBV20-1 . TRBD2 CSARDRRGDHQKTQYF TGCAGTGCTAGAGATCGGCGGGGGGACCACCAAAAGACCCAGTACTTC